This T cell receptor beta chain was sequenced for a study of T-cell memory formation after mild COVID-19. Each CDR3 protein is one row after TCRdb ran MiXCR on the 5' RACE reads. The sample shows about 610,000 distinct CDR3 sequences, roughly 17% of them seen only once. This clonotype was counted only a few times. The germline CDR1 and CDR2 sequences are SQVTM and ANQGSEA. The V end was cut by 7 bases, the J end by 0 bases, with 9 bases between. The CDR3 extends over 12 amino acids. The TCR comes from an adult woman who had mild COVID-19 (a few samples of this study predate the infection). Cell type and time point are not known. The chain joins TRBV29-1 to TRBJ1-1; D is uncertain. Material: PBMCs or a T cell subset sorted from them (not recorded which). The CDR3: CSAIDMNTEAFF. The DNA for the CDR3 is TGCAGCGCGATCGACATGAACACTGAAGCTTTCTTT.